This T cell receptor (beta chain) is drawn from a study of blood T cell repertoires in COVID-19. This table comes from immunoSEQ multiplex PCR, and its TCRdb copy is limited to in-frame clones, with some not included. This table has roughly 230,000 clones, roughly 85% appearing once. V was clipped by 6 bases and J by 5 bases; unmatched bases: 8. Germline V gene sequence: CDR1 MNHEY, CDR2 SVGEGT. This CDR3 has 14 amino acids. The TCR comes from a man in his fifties or sixties with COVID-19, enrolled during active disease. The chain joins TRBV6-2 or TRBV6-3 to TRBJ2-5; 8 bases are shared with TRBD2. Sequences were obtained from peripheral blood. The CDR3 here is CASSPGGAMETQYF. In nucleotides, the CDR3 is TGTGCCAGCAGCCCCGGGGGGGCTATGGAGACCCAGTACTTC.